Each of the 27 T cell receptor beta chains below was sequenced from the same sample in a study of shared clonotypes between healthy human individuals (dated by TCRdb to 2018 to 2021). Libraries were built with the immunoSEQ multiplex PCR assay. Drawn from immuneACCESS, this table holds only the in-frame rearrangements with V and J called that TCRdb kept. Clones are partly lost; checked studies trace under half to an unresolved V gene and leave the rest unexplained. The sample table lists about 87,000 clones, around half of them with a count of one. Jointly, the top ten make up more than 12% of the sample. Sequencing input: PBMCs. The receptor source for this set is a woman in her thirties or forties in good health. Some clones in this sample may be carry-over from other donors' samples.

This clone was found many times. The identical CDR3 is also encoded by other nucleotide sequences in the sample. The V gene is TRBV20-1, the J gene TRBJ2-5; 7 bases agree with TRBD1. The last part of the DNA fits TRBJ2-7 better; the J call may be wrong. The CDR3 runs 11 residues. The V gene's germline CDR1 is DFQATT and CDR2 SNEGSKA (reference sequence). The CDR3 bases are TGCAGTGCTAGGACAGGGCGCGAGCAGTACTTC. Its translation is CSARTGREQYF.

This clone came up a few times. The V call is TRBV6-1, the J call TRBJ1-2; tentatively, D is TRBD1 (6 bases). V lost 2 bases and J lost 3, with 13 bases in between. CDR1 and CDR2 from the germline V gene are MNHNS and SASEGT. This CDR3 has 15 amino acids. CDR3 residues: CASSEMGRGHYGYTF. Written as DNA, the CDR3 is TGTGCCAGCAGTGAAATGGGCAGGGGACACTATGGCTACACCTTC.

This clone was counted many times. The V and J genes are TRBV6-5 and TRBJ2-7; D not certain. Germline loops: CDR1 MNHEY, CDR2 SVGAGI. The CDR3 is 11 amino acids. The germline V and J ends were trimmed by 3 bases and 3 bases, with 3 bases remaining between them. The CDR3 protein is CASSYLYEQYF. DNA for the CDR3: TGTGCCAGCAGTTATCTCTACGAGCAGTACTTC.

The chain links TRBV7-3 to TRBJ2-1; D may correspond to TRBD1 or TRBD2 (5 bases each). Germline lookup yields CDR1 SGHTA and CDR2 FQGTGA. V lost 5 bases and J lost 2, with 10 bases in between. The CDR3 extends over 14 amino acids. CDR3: CASSASGPYNEQFF. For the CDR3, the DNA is TGTGCCAGCAGCGCATCGGGACCCTACAATGAGCAGTTCTTC.

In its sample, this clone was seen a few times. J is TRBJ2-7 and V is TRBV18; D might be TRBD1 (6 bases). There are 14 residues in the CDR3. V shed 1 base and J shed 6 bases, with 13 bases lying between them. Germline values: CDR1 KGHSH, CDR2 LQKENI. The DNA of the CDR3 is TGTGCCAGCTCACCACGACACAGGGAAGGCGAGCAGTACTTC. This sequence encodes CASSPRHREGEQYF.

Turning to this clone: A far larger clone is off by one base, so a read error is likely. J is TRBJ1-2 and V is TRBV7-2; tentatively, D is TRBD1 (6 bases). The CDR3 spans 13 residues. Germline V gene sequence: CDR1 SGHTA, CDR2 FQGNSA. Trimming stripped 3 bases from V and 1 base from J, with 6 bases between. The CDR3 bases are TGTGCCAGCAGCTTGGACAGTAACTATGGCTACACCTTC. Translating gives CASSLDSNYGYTF. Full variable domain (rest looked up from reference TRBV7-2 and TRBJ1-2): GAGVSQSPSNKVTEKGKDVELRCDPISGHTALYWYRQSLGQGLEFLIYFQGNSAPDKSGLPSDRFSAERTGGSVSTLTIQRTQQEDSAVYLCASSLDSNYGYTFGSGTRLTVV.

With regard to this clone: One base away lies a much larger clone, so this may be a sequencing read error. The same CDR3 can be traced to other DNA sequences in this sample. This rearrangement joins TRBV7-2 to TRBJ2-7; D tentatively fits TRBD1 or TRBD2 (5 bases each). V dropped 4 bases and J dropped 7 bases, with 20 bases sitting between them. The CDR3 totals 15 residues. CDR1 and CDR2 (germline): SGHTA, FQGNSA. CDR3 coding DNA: TGTGCCAGCAGCTCCGACGGGACCATGGTAGGAGAGCAGTACTTC. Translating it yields CASSSDGTMVGEQYF.

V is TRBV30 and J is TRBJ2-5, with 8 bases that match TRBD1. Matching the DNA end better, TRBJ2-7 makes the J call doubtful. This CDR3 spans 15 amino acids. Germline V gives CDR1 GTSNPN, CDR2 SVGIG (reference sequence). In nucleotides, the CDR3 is TGTGCCTGCAACCAAATGGCCTCAGGGGGCGGCGAGCAGTACTTC. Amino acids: CACNQMASGGGEQYF.

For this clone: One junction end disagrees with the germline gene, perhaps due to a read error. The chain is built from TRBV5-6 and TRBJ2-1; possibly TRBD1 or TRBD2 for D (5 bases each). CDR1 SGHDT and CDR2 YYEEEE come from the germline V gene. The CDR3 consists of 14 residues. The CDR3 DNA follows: TGTGCCAGCAGCTCGGGACGGTTATACAATGAGCAGCTCTTC. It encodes CASSSGRLYNEQLF.

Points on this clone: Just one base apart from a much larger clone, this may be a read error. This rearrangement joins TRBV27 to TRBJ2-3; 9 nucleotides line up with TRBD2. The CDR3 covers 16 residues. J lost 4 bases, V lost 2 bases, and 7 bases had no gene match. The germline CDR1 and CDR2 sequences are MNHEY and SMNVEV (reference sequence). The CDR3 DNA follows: TGTGCCAGCAGTTTAGGGACTAGCCTTAGCGCAGATACGCAGTATTTT. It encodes CASSLGTSLSADTQYF.

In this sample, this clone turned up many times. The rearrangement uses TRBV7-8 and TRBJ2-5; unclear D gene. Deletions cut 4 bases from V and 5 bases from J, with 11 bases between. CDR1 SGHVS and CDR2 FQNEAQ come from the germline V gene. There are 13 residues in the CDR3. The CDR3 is CASSSELGETQYF. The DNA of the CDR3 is TGTGCCAGCAGCTCGGAGTTGGGGGAGACCCAGTACTTC.

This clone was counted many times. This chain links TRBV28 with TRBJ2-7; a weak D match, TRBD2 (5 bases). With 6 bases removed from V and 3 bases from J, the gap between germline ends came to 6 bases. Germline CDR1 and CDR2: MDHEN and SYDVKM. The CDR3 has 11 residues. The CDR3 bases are TGTGCCAGCAGCCGGGGCTACGAGCAGTACTTC. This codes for CASSRGYEQYF.

CDR3 protein: CASSLAGVWETQYF. CDR3 nucleotide sequence: TGTGCCAGCAGCTTAGCGGGAGTCTGGGAGACCCAGTACTTC. The J gene is TRBJ2-5, the V gene TRBV7-9; TRBD2 might be the D (5 bases). The ends were cut back, 0 bases at V and 5 bases at J, with 10 bases in the middle. CDR1 and CDR2 from the germline V gene are SEHNR and FQNEAQ (reference sequence). The CDR3 runs 14 residues.

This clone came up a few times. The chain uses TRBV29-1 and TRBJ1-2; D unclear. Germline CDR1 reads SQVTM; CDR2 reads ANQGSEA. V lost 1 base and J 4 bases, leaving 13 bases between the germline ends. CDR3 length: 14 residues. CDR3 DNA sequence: TGCAGCGTTGAAGTGGCCCCTCCTAGCTATGGCTACACCTTC. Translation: CSVEVAPPSYGYTF.

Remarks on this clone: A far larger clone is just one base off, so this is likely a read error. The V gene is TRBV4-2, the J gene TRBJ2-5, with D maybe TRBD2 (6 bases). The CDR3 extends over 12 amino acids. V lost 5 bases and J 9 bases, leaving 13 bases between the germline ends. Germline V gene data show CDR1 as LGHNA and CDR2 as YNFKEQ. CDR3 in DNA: TGTGCCAGCAGCTCCACTGGGGAGGCCCAGTACTTC. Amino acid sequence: CASSSTGEAQYF.

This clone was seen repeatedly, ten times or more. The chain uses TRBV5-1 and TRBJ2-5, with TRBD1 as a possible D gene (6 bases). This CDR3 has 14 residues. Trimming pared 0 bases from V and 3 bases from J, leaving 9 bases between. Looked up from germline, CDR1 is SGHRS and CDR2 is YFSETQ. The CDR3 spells CASSLDPGEETQYF. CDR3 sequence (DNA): TGCGCCAGCAGCTTGGATCCAGGGGAAGAGACCCAGTACTTC.

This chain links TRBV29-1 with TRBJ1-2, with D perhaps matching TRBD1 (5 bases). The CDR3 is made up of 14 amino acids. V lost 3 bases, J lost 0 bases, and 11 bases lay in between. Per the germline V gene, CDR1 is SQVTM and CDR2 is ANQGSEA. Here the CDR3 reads CSVDLSGANYGYTF. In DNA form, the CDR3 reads TGCAGCGTTGACCTATCGGGGGCTAACTATGGCTACACCTTC.

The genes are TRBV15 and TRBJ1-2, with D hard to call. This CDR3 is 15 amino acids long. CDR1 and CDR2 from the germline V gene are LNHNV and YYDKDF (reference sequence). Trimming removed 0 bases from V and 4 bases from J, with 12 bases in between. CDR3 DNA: TGTGCCACCAGCAGAGATGCACAGAAGTCCTATGGCTACACCTTC. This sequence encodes CATSRDAQKSYGYTF. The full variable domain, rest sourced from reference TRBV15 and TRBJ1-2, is DAMVIQNPRYQVTQFGKPVTLSCSQTLNHNVMYWYQQKSSQAPKLLFHYYDKDFNNEADTPDNFQSRRPNTSFCFLDIRSPGLGDTAMYLCATSRDAQKSYGYTFGSGTRLTVV.

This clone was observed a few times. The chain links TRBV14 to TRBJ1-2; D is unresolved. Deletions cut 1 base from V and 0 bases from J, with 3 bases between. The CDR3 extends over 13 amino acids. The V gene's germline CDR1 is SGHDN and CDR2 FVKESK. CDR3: CASSQGANYGYTF. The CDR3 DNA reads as TGTGCCAGCAGCCAAGGAGCTAACTATGGCTACACCTTC.

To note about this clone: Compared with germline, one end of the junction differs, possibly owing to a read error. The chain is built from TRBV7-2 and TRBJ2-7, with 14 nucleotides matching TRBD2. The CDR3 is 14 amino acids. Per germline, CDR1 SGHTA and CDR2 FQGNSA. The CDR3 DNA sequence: TGTGCCAGCAGCAACAGACTAGCGGGAGGGCCTCCTACCTTC. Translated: CASSNRLAGGPPTF.

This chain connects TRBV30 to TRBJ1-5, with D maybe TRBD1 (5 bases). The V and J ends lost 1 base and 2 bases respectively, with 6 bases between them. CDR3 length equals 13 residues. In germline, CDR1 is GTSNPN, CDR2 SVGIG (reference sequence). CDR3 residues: CAWSGGGNQPQHF. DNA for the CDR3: TGTGCCTGGAGTGGGGGCGGCAATCAGCCCCAGCATTTT. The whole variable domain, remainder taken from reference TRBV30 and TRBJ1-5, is SQTIHQWPATLVQPVGSPLSLECTVEGTSNPNLYWYRQAAGRGLQLLFYSVGIGQISSEVPQNLSASRPQDRQFILSSKKLLLSDSGFYLCAWSGGGNQPQHFGDGTRLSIL.

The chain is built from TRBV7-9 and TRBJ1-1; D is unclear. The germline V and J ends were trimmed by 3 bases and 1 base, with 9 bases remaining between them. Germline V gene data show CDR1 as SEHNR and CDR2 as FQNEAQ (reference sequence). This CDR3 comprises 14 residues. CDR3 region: CASSLGGWNTEAFF. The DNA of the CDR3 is TGTGCCAGCAGCTTGGGTGGTTGGAACACTGAAGCTTTCTTT. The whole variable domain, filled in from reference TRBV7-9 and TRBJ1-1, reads DTGVSQNPRHKITKRGQNVTFRCDPISEHNRLYWYRQTLGQGPEFLTYFQNEAQLEKSRLLSDRFSAERPKGSFSTLEIQRTEQGDSAMYLCASSLGGWNTEAFFGQGTRLTVV.

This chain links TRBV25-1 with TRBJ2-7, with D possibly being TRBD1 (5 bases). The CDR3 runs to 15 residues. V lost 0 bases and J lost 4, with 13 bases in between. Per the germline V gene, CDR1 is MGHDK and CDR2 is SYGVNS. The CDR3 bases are TGTGCCAGCAGTGAATACTCTGACAGAAAATACGAGCAGTACTTC. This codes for CASSEYSDRKYEQYF.

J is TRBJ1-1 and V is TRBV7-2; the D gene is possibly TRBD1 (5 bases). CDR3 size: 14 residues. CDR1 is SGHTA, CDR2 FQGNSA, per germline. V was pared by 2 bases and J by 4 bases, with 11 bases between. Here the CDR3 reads CASSLLYGTTEAFF. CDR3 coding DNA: TGTGCCAGCAGCTTACTATATGGGACCACTGAAGCTTTCTTT.

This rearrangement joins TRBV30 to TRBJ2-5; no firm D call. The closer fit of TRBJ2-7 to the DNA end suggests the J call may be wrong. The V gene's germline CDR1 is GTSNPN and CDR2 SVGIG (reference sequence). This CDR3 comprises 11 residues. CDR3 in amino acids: CAWSSNYEQYF. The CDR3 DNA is TGTGCCTGGAGTTCAAACTACGAGCAGTACTTC.

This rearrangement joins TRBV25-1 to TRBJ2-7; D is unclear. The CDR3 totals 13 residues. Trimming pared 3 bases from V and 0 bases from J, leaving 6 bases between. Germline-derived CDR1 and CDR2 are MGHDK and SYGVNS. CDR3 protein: CASSESYSYEQYF. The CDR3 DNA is TGTGCCAGCAGTGAGTCCTACTCCTACGAGCAGTACTTC.

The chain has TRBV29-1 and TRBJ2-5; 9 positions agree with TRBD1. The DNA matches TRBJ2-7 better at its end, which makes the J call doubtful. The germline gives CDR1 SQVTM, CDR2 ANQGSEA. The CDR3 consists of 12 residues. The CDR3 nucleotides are TGCAGCGTTAACGACAGGGGGTACGAGCAGTACTTC. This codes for CSVNDRGYEQYF.